Following are 6 T cell receptor beta chains from one sample sequenced in a study of blood T cell repertoires in COVID-19 (dated by TCRdb to about 2020). Libraries came from the immunoSEQ multiplex PCR assay. What TCRdb holds here is the immuneACCESS table cut down to in-frame rearrangements. Part of the clones is not present; checked against another copy, under half of the missing clones reflect an unresolved V gene, and the others are unexplained. The sample includes around 400,000 clones, with approximately 91% observed a single time. Together, the top ten hold approximately 1.3% of the sample. Sequencing was performed on PBMCs or T cells enriched from blood (not recorded which). The receptors derive from a young woman who had been exposed to COVID-19.

CDR3 region: CASTPRPGLALGAGELFF. CDR3 nucleotide sequence: TGTGCCAGTACCCCTCGACCGGGACTAGCCTTGGGGGCCGGGGAGCTGTTTTTT. V usage is TRBV19 and J usage is TRBJ2-2, with 9 positions matching TRBD2. The V gene's germline CDR1 is LNHDA and CDR2 SQIVND (reference sequence). V shed 7 bases, J shed 6 bases, and the junction held 18 bases outside the gene matches. The length of the CDR3 is 18 residues.

The CDR3 bases are TGTGCCAGCAGCCAAGGGGGGCAATCACCTAATGAAAAACTGTTTTTT. Translation gives CASSQGGQSPNEKLFF. The chain carries TRBV3-1 (or the pseudogene TRBV3-2) and TRBJ1-4; D might be TRBD1 (6 bases). Germline CDR1 reads LGHDT; CDR2 reads YNNKEL (reference sequence). The CDR3 has 16 residues. V was trimmed by 1 base and J by 3 bases, leaving 12 bases between them.

This chain links TRBV28 with TRBJ1-2; maybe TRBD1 (5 bases). The V gene lost 5 bases and the J gene lost 5 bases, with 21 bases spanning the gap. The germline V gene has CDR1 MDHEN and CDR2 SYDVKM. The CDR3 runs 16 residues. The CDR3 here is CASSPGAGQVRYGYTF. CDR3 DNA: TGTGCCAGCAGTCCCGGTGCGGGGCAAGTTAGGTATGGCTACACCTTC.

The chain couples TRBV9 to TRBJ1-3; D ambiguous. Germline V gene sequence: CDR1 SGDLS, CDR2 YYNGEE. The V end lost 3 bases, the J end lost 0 bases, and 7 bases lay between the germline ends. The length of the CDR3 is 14 residues. This chain's CDR3 is CASSGSRSGNTIYF. CDR3 coding DNA: TGTGCCAGCAGCGGTTCCCGCTCTGGAAACACCATATATTTT.

The chain combines TRBV4-2 with TRBJ2-3; a weak D match, TRBD2 (7 bases). The germline CDR1 and CDR2 sequences are LGHNA and YNFKEQ. The V end was cut by 0 bases, the J end by 5 bases, with 12 bases between. There are 15 residues in the CDR3. The CDR3 sequence: CASSQEGGGLDTQYF. The CDR3 DNA reads TGTGCCAGCAGCCAAGAAGGGGGGGGCCTAGATACGCAGTATTTT.

This clone was seen a few times. V and J are TRBV28 and TRBJ1-1; 7 bases map to TRBD1. The germline CDR1 and CDR2 sequences are MDHEN and SYDVKM. The V segment lost 10 bases and the J segment 4 bases; nucleotides outside the gene matches: 9. This CDR3 has 13 amino acids. CDR3: CATLTGQVTEAFF. For the CDR3, the DNA is TGTGCCACCCTGACAGGGCAGGTCACTGAAGCTTTCTTT.